In its sample, the clone carrying this T cell receptor beta chain was seen a few times. The target antigen is unknown. Time point described: blood at routine non-recurrence follow-up after resection. Tumor, nontumor lung or frozen PBMC supplied whole RNA that was sequenced unsorted. The source of the sample is a study of spatial heterogeneity in lung cancer. Study summary: A total of over 70 untreated early-stage non-small cell lung cancer patients served as donors. Study outcomes and limitations: The appearance of ubiquitous expanded tumor TCRs in blood was greater at resection than follow-up.

A unique molecular identifier was attached to every TCR cDNA molecule. TCRdb recomputed calls from the 5' RACE reads with MiXCR, one row per CDR3 protein. Of around 10,000 distinct CDR3 sequences listed, 20% to 25% are singletons. Germline CDR1 and CDR2: LNHNV and YYDKDF (reference sequence). CDR3 size: 15 residues. With 8 bases removed from V and 1 base from J, the gap between germline ends came to 15 bases. This receptor was obtained from a male donor with early-stage non-small cell lung cancer. The input for sequencing was PBMCs, taken at follow-up. V is TRBV15 and J is TRBJ2-1; possibly TRBD2 for D (6 bases). The CDR3 here is CATVRASVSYNEQFF. The DNA of the CDR3 is TGTGCCACCGTTCGGGCTAGCGTATCCTACAATGAGCAGTTCTTC.